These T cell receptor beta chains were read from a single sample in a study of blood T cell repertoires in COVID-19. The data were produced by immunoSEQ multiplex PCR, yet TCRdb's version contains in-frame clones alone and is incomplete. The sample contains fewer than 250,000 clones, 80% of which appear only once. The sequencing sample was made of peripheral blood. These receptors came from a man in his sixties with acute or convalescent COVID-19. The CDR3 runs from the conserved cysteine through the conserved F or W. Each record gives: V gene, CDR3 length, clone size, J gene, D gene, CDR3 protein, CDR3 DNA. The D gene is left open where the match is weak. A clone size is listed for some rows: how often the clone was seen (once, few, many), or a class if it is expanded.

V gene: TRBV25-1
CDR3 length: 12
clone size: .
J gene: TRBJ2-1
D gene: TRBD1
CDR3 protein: CASMQGADEQFF
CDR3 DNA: TGTGCCAGCATGCAGGGGGCGGATGAGCAGTTCTTC

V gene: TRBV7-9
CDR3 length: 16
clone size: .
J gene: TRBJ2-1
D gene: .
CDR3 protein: CASRPRGTDSYNEQFF
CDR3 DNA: TGTGCCAGCAGGCCGCGGGGAACGGACTCCTACAATGAGCAGTTCTTC

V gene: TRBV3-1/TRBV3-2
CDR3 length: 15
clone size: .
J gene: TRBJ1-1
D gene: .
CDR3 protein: CASSQDLVRRTEAFF
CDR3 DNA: TGTGCCAGCAGCCAAGATCTTGTGAGGCGTACTGAAGCTTTCTTT

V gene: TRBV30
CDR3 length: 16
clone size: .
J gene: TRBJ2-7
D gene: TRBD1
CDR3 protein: CAWSGQGQGISYEQYF
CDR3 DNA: TGTGCCTGGAGTGGACAGGGACAGGGAATTTCCTACGAGCAGTACTTC

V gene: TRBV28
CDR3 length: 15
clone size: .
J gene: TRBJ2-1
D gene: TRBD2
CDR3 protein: CASSPSSGGRNEQFF
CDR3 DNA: TGTGCCAGCAGTCCCTCGAGCGGGGGGCGGAATGAGCAGTTCTTC

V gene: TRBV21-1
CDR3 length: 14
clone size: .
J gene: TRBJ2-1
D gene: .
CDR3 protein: CASSKAGSGGDQFF
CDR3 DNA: TGTGCCAGCAGCAAAGCGGGTAGCGGGGGGGATCAGTTCTTC

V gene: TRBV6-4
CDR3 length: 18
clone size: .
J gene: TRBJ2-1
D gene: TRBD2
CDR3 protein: CASRPAGGPPSSYNEQFF
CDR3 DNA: TGTGCCAGCAGACCCGCGGGGGGGCCCCCCAGCTCCTACAATGAGCAGTTCTTC

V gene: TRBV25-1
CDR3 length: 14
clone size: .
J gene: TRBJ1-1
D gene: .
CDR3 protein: CASSDVLGGTEAFF
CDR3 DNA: TGTGCCAGCAGTGATGTCCTGGGGGGCACTGAAGCTTTCTTT

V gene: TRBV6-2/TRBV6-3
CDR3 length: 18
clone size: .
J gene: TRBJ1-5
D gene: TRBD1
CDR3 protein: CASSYFSIRTGGNQPQHF
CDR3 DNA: TGTGCCAGCAGTTATTTTTCGATCAGGACAGGGGGGAACCAGCCCCAGCATTTT

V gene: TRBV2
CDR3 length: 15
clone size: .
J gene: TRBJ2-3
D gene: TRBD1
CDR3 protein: CASSQTGGGTDTQYF
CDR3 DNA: TGTGCCAGCAGTCAGACAGGGGGAGGCACAGATACGCAGTATTTT

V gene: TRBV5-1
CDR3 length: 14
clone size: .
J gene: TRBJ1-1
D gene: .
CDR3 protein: CASSLGAMNTEAFF
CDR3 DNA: TGCGCCAGCAGCTTAGGAGCCATGAACACTGAAGCTTTCTTT

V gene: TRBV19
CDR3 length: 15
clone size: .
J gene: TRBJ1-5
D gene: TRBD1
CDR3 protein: CASSMSGTGTQPQHF
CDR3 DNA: TGTGCCAGTAGTATGAGCGGGACAGGGACTCAGCCCCAGCATTTT

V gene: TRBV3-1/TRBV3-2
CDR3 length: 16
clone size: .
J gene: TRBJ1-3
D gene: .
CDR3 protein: CASSNVGVFSGNTIYF
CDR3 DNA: TGTGCCAGCAGTAATGTAGGGGTATTCTCTGGAAACACCATATATTTT

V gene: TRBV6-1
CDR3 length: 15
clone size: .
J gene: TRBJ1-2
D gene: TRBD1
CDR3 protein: CASSELYEGARGYTF
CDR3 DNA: TGTGCCAGCAGTGAACTTTACGAGGGGGCGCGAGGCTACACCTTC

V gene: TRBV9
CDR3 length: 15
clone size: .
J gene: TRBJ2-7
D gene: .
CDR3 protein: CASSVGLASSYEQYF
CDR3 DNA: TGTGCCAGCAGCGTAGGTTTAGCGTCTTCCTACGAGCAGTACTTC

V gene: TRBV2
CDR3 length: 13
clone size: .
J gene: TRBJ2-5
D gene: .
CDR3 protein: CASSDLSGETQYF
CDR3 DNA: TGTGCCAGCAGTGACCTAAGCGGGGAGACCCAGTACTTC

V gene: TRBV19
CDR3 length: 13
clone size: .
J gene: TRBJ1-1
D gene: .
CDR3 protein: CASSSLRGGEAFF
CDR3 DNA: TGTGCCAGTAGTAGCCTGAGGGGAGGGGAAGCTTTCTTT

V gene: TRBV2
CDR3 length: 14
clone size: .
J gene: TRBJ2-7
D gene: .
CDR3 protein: CASSDQGAGYEQYF
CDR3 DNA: TGTGCCAGCAGTGACCAGGGTGCCGGCTACGAGCAGTACTTC

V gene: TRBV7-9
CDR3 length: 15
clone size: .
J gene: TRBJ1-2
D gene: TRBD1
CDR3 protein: CASSDGQGEAYGYTF
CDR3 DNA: TGTGCCAGCAGCGACGGACAGGGGGAGGCCTATGGCTACACCTTC

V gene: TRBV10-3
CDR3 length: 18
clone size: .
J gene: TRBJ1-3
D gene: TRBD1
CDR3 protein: CAISESLAGGSPGNTIYF
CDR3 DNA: TGTGCCATCAGTGAGTCTCTGGCAGGGGGCTCCCCTGGAAACACCATATATTTT

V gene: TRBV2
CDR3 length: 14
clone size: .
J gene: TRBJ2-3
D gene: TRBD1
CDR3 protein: CASSPPGQGQTQYF
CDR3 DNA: TGTGCCAGCAGTCCACCGGGACAGGGGCAAACGCAGTATTTT

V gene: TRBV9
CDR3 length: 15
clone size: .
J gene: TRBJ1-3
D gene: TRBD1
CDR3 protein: CASSVSGGAGNTIYF
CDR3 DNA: TGTGCCAGCAGCGTATCAGGGGGCGCGGGAAACACCATATATTTT

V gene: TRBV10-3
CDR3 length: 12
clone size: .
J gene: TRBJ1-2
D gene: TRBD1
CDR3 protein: CAIDRGVSGYTF
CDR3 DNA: TGTGCCATCGACAGGGGAGTTAGTGGCTACACCTTC

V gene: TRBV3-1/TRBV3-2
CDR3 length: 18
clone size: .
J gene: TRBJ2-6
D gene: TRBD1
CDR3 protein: CASSQKTGPFSGANVLTF
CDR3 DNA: TGTGCCAGCAGCCAAAAGACAGGGCCCTTCTCTGGGGCCAACGTCCTGACTTTC

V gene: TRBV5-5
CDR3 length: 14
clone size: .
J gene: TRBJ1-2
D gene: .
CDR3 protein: CASSLGGAEYGYTF
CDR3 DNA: TGTGCCAGCAGCTTGGGGGGCGCTGAATATGGCTACACCTTC

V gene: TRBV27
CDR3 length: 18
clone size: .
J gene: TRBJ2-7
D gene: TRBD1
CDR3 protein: CASSSHPGQGAHSYEQYF
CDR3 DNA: TGTGCCAGCAGTTCGCACCCGGGACAGGGGGCCCATTCCTACGAGCAGTACTTC

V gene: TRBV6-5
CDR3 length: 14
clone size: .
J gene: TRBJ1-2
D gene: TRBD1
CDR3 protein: CASSHQGGGNGYTF
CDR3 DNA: TGTGCCAGCAGCCACCAGGGGGGCGGTAATGGCTACACCTTC

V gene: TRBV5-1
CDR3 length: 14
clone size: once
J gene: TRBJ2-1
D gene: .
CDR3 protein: CASSLAQAGNEQFF
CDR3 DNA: TGCGCCAGCAGCTTGGCACAGGCCGGGAATGAGCAGTTCTTC

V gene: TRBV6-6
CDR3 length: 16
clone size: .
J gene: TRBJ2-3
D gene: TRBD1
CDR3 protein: CASTLQTGVRTDTQYF
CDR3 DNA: TGTGCCAGCACACTCCAGACAGGGGTTAGAACAGATACGCAGTATTTT

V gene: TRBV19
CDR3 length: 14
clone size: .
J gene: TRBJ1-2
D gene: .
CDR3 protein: CASSIPPVSYGYTF
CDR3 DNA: TGTGCCAGTAGTATCCCGCCTGTCAGCTATGGCTACACCTTC

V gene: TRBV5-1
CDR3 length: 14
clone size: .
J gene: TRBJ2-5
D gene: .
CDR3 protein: CASSLARSEETQYF
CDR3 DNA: TGCGCCAGCAGCTTGGCGAGGTCTGAAGAGACCCAGTACTTC

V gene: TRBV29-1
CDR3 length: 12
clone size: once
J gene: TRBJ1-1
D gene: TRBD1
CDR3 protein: CSVPQGAVEAFF
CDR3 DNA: TGCAGCGTTCCACAGGGGGCGGTTGAAGCTTTCTTT

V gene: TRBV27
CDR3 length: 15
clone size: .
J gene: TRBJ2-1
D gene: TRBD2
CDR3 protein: CASSTLAGGYNEQFF
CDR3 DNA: TGTGCCAGCAGTACCCTAGCGGGGGGATACAATGAGCAGTTCTTC